One and the same sample provided the 19 T cell receptor beta chains below, sequenced in a study of neurological immune-mediated disorders (dated by TCRdb to between 2019 and 2020). The receptor library was made with 5' RACE. This sample was sequenced with an Illumina HiSeq 2500. TCRdb cleaned the public reads at Q25 with fastp, built clones with MiXCR and kept in-frame beta chains. Rows with a matching CDR3 protein are joined into one entry that keeps the most common DNA and genes. This sample holds tens of thousands of distinct CDR3 sequences; 6.5% to 8.5% were observed only once. The top ten clonotypes cover under 6.5% of the sample. The source material was CD4+ T cells from blood. The origin of the receptors is a man aged 45-65 years in good health.

This clonotype was recorded many times. The chain joins TRBV10-3 to TRBJ2-3; 11 nucleotides align to TRBD1. The CDR3 is made up of 18 amino acids. Germline V gene lookup returns CDR1 ENHRY and CDR2 SYGVKD. Losses at the gene ends were 10 bases for V and 1 base for J; bases not matched to a gene: 16. The CDR3 nucleotides read TGTGCCACCCGAAATAACGCCGGGACAGGGGGTGGCACAGATACGCAGTATTTT. As protein: CATRNNAGTGGGTDTQYF.

This clonotype has a count of ten or more. V is TRBV29-1 and J is TRBJ2-3; 9 nucleotides match TRBD1. The CDR3 consists of 13 residues. Trimming cost V 5 bases and J 4 bases; bases outside gene matches: 4. Germline values: CDR1 SQVTM, CDR2 ANQGSEA. The CDR3 region is CSVLQGASDTQYF. CDR3 sequence (DNA): TGCAGCGTTTTACAGGGGGCGTCAGATACGCAGTATTTT.

This clonotype was observed many times. CDR3 coding DNA: TGCAGTGCTAGACCTAGACAGGGGGCCAGTTCACCCCTCCACTTT. This translates into CSARPRQGASSPLHF. This rearrangement joins TRBV20-1 to TRBJ1-6, with 10 nucleotides matching TRBD1. V gave up 2 bases and J gave up 9 bases; unmatched junction bases: 7. Germline loops: CDR1 DFQATT, CDR2 SNEGSKA (reference sequence). CDR3 length: 15 amino acids.

This clonotype came up many times. This chain links TRBV10-3 with TRBJ2-3; the D gene could be TRBD1 or TRBD2 (5 bases each). The V gene lost 5 bases and the J gene lost 8 bases, with 23 bases spanning the gap. The CDR3 contains 16 residues. Germline V CDR1 and CDR2: ENHRY, SYGVKD. In DNA, the CDR3 is TGTGCCATCAGTTGGGCCCCCCGGGTGCTTGGGGGTACGCAGTATTTT. Protein: CAISWAPRVLGGTQYF.

This clonotype was seen at least ten times. The rearrangement uses TRBV27 and TRBJ2-1, with 9 bases aligning to TRBD1. CDR1 MNHEY and CDR2 SMNVEV come from the germline V gene (reference sequence). The CDR3 covers 14 residues. Trimming took 5 bases from V and 3 from J; bases not matched to a gene: 2. The CDR3, as DNA: TGTGCCAGCAGTACGACAGGGGGCTACAATGAGCAGTTCTTC. Amino acid sequence: CASSTTGGYNEQFF.

In its sample, this clonotype was seen a few times. This sequence joins TRBV3-1 and TRBJ2-2; D gene ambiguous. This CDR3 is 13 amino acids long. The germline V gene has CDR1 LGHDT and CDR2 YNNKEL (reference sequence). Trimming removed 4 bases from V and 5 bases from J, with 8 bases in between. CDR3 loop: CASSRAITGELFF. As DNA, the CDR3 is TGTGCCAGCAGCCGGGCAATAACCGGGGAGCTGTTTTTT.

In its sample, this clonotype was seen a few times. J is TRBJ2-7 and V is TRBV29-1; tentative D call: TRBD2 (6 bases). Germline V lookup: CDR1 SQVTM, CDR2 ANQGSEA. The CDR3 is made up of 13 amino acids. Trimming stripped 5 bases from V and 2 bases from J, with 13 bases between. The CDR3 nucleotides are TGCAGCGTTTATACGGGAGTCACCTACGAGCAGTACTTC. Its protein product is CSVYTGVTYEQYF.

This clonotype has a count of ten or more. The chain recombines TRBV6-6 with TRBJ2-7; D perhaps matches TRBD1 (5 bases). The CDR3 covers 15 residues. CDR1 and CDR2 (germline): MNHNY, SVGAGI (reference sequence). Between the trimmed V and J ends, which lost 6 bases and 5 bases, there was a span of 20 bases. CDR3: CASSRRTPAIHEQYF. The CDR3 nucleotides read TGTGCCAGCAGCCGTCGGACACCTGCGATTCACGAGCAGTACTTC.

The rearrangement joins TRBV30 to TRBJ1-6, with 9 nucleotides matching TRBD1. CDR3 length equals 13 residues. The germline gives CDR1 GTSNPN, CDR2 SVGIG (reference sequence). J was trimmed by 9 bases and V by 3 bases; bases with no gene match: 3. In DNA form, the CDR3 reads TGTGCCTGGAGCGGACAGGGGAGTTCACCCCTCCACTTT. Translating gives CAWSGQGSSPLHF.

In this sample, this clonotype turned up many times. This may arise from a read error, as a much more abundant clone is one base away. The J gene is TRBJ2-1, the V gene TRBV28, with D possibly being TRBD2 (5 bases). The CDR3 is 15 amino acids. CDR1 is MDHEN, CDR2 SYDVKM, per germline. CDR3 in amino acids: CVSSGQRPRYNEQFF. The CDR3, as DNA: TGTGTCAGCAGCGGCCAGAGGCCCCGCTACAATGAGCAGTTCTTC.

At least ten counts were recorded for this clonotype. The chain couples TRBV5-1 to TRBJ2-7, with D possibly being TRBD2 (5 bases). This CDR3 region has 13 residues. V gave up 4 bases and J gave up 0 bases, with 8 bases separating them. Germline V gives CDR1 SGHRS, CDR2 YFSETQ. The CDR3 DNA reads as TGCGCCAGCAGCGCCAGCGGCTCCTACGAGCAGTACTTC. Translating it yields CASSASGSYEQYF.

In its sample, this clonotype was seen many times. V gene TRBV5-1 combines with J gene TRBJ1-3, with a weak D call TRBD1 (6 bases). The CDR3 contains 16 residues. The V and J ends lost 4 bases and 0 bases respectively, with 14 bases between them. CDR1 and CDR2 (germline): SGHRS, YFSETQ. In DNA, the CDR3 is TGCGCCAGCAGCGTAGACAGGACCTTCTCTGGAAACACCATATATTTT. This encodes CASSVDRTFSGNTIYF.

This clonotype was observed at least ten times. This rearrangement joins TRBV27 to TRBJ2-1; 14 bases agree with TRBD2. This CDR3 is built from 18 residues. The junction had 9 bases not matched to a gene; V was cut back by 0 bases and J by 8 bases. Germline assignment: CDR1 MNHEY and CDR2 SMNVEV (reference sequence). The CDR3 spells CASSLSMTGLAGEDEQFF. The CDR3 region has the DNA TGTGCCAGCAGTTTATCGATGACGGGACTAGCGGGAGAGGATGAGCAGTTCTTC.

This chain joins TRBV18 and TRBJ2-4; 8 bases align to TRBD2. There are 17 residues in the CDR3. From germline, CDR1 is KGHSH and CDR2 LQKENI. Trimming cost V 2 bases and J 3 bases; bases outside gene matches: 9. CDR3 in DNA: TGTGCCAGCTCACCATTTCAGACTAGCGATGGCAAAAACATTCAGTACTTC. Its translation: CASSPFQTSDGKNIQYF.

This clonotype was found many times. The V and J genes are TRBV6-5 and TRBJ2-7; 9 bases are a match to TRBD2. The CDR3 loop spans 14 amino acids. J lost 1 base, V lost 6 bases, and 4 bases had no gene match. Germline V lookup: CDR1 MNHEY, CDR2 SVGAGI. In DNA form, the CDR3 reads TGTGCCAGCAGCAAAGCGGGAGGATCCTACGAGCAGTACTTC. This codes for CASSKAGGSYEQYF.

In this sample, this clonotype turned up many times. The chain carries TRBV5-1 and TRBJ2-2, with 10 nucleotides matching TRBD2. CDR1 is SGHRS, CDR2 YFSETQ, per germline. Trimming cost V 4 bases and J 0 bases; bases outside gene matches: 6. This CDR3 contains 17 residues. The CDR3 reads CASSPGLAETNTGELFF. CDR3 coding DNA: TGCGCCAGCAGCCCTGGACTAGCGGAAACGAACACCGGGGAGCTGTTTTTT.

There are many counts of this clonotype. This rearrangement joins TRBV20-1 to TRBJ1-5; possibly TRBD1 for D (5 bases). The V gene lost 4 bases and the J gene lost 7 bases, with 11 bases spanning the gap. Germline loops: CDR1 DFQATT, CDR2 SNEGSKA (reference sequence). The CDR3 loop spans 12 amino acids. The DNA of the CDR3 is TGCAGTGCTAATGACGGGGGGCAGCCCCAGCATTTT. Translating gives CSANDGGQPQHF.

This clonotype was detected ten times or more. The CDR3 bases are TGTGCCAGCAGGGGCTCTAGGGATTGGTATAGCAATCAGCCCCAGCATTTT. Its translation: CASRGSRDWYSNQPQHF. This sequence joins TRBV6-1 and TRBJ1-5, with D uncertain. V gave up 6 bases and J gave up 0 bases, with 18 bases separating them. Germline assignment: CDR1 MNHNS and CDR2 SASEGT. There are 17 residues in the CDR3.

This clonotype was observed a few times. The V gene is TRBV18, the J gene TRBJ2-5; D is undetermined. V gave up 2 bases and J gave up 1 base, with 11 bases separating them. CDR3 size: 15 residues. Per germline, CDR1 KGHSH and CDR2 LQKENI. The CDR3 nucleotides read TGTGCCAGCTCACCAATAGGACCTCCCCAAGAGACCCAGTACTTC. Residues: CASSPIGPPQETQYF.